This T cell receptor beta chain came from a study of blood T cell repertoires in COVID-19. Across the whole study: In each case, the material was cDNA or gDNA derived from T cells, B-cell-depleted T cells, or PBMCs.

How the authors handled the data: Amplification of reference gene primers provided the estimated nucleated cell counts. Sequencing was performed with immunoSEQ multiplex PCR; in TCRdb, only in-frame clones are kept and a portion is missing. The DNA was the basis for D and trimming; V, J and clone size are from that table. The data contain a few hundred thousand clones, around nine tenths of them singletons. This clone was counted once. The sequenced sample consisted of peripheral blood. This sequence originates from a man aged 50 to 59 with acute or convalescent COVID-19.

The DNA of the CDR3 is TGTGCCATCAGTGCGGCAGGGGGCTATGGCTACACCTTC. Its translation: CAISAAGGYGYTF. The chain combines TRBV10-3 with TRBJ1-2, with TRBD1 matching over 7 bases. Per germline, CDR1 ENHRY and CDR2 SYGVKD. The CDR3 length is 13 residues. The J segment lost 4 bases and the V segment lost 4 bases, leaving 3 bases of the junction unmatched.